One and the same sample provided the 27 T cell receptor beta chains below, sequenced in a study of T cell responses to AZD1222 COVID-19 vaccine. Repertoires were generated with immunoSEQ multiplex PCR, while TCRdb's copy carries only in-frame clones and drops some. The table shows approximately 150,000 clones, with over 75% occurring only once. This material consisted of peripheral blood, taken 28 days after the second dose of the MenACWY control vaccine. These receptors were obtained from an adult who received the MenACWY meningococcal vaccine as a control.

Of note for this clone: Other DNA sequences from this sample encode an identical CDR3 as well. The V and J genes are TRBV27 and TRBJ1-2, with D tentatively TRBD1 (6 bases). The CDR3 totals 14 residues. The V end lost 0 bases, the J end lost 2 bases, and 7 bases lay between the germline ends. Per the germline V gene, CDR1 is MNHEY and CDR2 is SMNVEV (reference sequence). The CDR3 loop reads CASSLSGGNYGYTF. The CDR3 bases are TGTGCCAGCAGTTTATCAGGGGGGAACTATGGCTACACCTTC.

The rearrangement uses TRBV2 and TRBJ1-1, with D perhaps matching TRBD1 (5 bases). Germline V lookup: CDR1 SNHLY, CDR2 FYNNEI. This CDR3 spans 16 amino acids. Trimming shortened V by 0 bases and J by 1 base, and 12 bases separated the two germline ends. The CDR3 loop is CASSEAGGRTNTEAFF. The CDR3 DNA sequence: TGTGCCAGCAGTGAAGCGGGGGGACGAACGAACACTGAAGCTTTCTTT.

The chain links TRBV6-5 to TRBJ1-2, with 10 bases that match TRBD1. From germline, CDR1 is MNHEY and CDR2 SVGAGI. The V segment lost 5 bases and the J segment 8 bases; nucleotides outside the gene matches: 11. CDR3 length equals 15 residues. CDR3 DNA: TGTGCCAGCAGTAGACGGAGGGGACAGGGGAAGGGCTACACCTTC. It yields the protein CASSRRRGQGKGYTF.

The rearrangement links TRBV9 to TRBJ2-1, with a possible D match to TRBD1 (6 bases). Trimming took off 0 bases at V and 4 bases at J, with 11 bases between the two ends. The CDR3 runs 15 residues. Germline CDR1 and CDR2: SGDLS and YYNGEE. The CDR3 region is CASSVGTDFYNEQFF. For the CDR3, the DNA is TGTGCCAGCAGCGTAGGGACAGATTTTTACAATGAGCAGTTCTTC.

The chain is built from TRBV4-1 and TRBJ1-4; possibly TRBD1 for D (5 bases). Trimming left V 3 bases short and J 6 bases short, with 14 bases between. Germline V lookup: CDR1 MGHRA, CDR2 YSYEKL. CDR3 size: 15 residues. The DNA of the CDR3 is TGCGCCAGCAGCCAGCCACCGGGACTGTATGAAAAACTGTTTTTT. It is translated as CASSQPPGLYEKLFF.

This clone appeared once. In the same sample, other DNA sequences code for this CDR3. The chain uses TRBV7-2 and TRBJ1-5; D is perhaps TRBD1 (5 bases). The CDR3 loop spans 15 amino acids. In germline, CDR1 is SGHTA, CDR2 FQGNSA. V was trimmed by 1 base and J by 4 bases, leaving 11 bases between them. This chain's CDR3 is CASSLGQGSNQPQHF. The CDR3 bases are TGTGCCAGCAGCTTAGGGCAGGGCTCGAATCAGCCCCAGCATTTT. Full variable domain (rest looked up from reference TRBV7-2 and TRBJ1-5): GAGVSQSPSNKVTEKGKDVELRCDPISGHTALYWYRQSLGQGLEFLIYFQGNSAPDKSGLPSDRFSAERTGGSVSTLTIQRTQQEDSAVYLCASSLGQGSNQPQHFGDGTRLSIL.

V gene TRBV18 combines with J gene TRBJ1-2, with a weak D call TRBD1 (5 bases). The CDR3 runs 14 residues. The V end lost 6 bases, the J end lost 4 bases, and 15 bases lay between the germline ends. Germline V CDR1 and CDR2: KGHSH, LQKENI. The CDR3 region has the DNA TGTGCCAGCTCCCGGGACGGTGGGTCCTATGGCTACACCTTC. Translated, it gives CASSRDGGSYGYTF.

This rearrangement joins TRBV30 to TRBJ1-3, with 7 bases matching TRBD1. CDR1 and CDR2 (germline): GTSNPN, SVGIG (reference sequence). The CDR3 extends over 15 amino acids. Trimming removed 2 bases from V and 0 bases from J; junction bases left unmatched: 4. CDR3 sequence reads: CAWSRDRASGNTIYF. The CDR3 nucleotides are TGTGCCTGGAGTAGGGACAGAGCCTCTGGAAACACCATATATTTT.

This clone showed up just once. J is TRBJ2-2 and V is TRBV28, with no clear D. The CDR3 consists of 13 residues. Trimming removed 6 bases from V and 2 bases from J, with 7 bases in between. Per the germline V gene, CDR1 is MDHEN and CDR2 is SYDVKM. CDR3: CASRRLNTGELFF. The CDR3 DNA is TGTGCCAGCAGAAGGCTTAACACCGGGGAGCTGTTTTTT.

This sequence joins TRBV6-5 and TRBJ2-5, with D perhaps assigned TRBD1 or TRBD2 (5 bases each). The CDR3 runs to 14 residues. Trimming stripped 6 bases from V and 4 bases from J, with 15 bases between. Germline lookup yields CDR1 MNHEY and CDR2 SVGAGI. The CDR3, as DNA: TGTGCCAGCAGGGCCGGGACGGGCGGAGAGACCCAGTACTTC. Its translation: CASRAGTGGETQYF.

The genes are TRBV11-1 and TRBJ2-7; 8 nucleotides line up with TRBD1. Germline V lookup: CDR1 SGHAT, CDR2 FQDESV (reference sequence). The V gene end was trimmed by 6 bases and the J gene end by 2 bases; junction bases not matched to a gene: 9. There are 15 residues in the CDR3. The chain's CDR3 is CASRPRTGRTYEQYF. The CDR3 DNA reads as TGTGCCAGCAGACCCAGGACAGGGCGGACCTACGAGCAGTACTTC.

The CDR3 bases are TGTGCCAGCAGTCCCGACAGGGGGCCATATGGCTACACCTTC. Residues: CASSPDRGPYGYTF. V usage is TRBV7-9 and J usage is TRBJ1-2, with TRBD1 identical over 10 bases. CDR3 length: 14 residues. Germline trimming cut 6 bases from V and 5 bases from J; bases unmatched to any gene: 6. Looked up from germline, CDR1 is SEHNR and CDR2 is FQNEAQ (reference sequence).

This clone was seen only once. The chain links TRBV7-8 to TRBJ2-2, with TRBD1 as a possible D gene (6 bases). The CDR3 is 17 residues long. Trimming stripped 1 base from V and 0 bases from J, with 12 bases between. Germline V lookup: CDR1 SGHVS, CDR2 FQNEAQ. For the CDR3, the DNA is TGTGCCAGCAGCTTAGGTATCAGGGGCCCGAACACCGGGGAGCTGTTTTTT. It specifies CASSLGIRGPNTGELFF.

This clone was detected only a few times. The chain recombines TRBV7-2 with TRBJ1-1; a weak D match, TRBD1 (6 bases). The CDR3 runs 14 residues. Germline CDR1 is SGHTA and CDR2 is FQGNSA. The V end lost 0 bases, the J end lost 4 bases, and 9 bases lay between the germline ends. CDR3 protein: CASSLAGAGTEAFF. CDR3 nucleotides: TGTGCCAGCAGCTTAGCGGGGGCTGGCACTGAAGCTTTCTTT.

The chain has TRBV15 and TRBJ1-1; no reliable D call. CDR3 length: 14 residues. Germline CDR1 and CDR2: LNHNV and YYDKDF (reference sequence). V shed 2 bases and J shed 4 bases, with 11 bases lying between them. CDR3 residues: CATSRPNYVTEAFF. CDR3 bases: TGTGCCACCAGCAGACCTAACTATGTCACTGAAGCTTTCTTT.

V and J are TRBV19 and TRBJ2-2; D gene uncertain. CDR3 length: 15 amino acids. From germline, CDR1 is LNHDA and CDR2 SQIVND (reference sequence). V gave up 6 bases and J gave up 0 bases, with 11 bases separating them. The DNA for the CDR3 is TGTGCCAGTAGCCCTGGGAACACGAACACCGGGGAGCTGTTTTTT. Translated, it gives CASSPGNTNTGELFF.

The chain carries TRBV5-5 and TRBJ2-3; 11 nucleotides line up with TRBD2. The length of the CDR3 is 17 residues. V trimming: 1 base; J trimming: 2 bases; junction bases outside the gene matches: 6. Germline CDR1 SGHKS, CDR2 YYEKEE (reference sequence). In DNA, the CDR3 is TGTGCCAGCAGCTTGTATTGGGGACTAGCGGCCACAGATACGCAGTATTTT. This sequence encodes CASSLYWGLAATDTQYF.

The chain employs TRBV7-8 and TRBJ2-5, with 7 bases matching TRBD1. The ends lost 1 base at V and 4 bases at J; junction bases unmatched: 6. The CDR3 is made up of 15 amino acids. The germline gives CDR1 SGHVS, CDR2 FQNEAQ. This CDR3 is CASSLEQGHAETQYF. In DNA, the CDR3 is TGTGCCAGCAGCTTAGAACAGGGGCATGCAGAGACCCAGTACTTC.

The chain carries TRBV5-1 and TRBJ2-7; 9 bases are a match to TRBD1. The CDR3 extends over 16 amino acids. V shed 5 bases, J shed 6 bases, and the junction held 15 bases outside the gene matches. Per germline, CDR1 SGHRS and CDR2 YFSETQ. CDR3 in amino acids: CASRTVGTGSRSEQYF. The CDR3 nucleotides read TGCGCCAGCAGGACCGTGGGGACAGGGAGTAGGTCCGAGCAGTACTTC.

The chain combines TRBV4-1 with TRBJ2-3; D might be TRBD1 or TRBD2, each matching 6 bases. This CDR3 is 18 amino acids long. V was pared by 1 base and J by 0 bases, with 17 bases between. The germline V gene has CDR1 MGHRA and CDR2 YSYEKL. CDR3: CASSQGEAGDLSTDTQYF. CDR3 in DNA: TGCGCCAGCAGCCAAGGGGAGGCAGGGGACCTTAGCACAGATACGCAGTATTTT.

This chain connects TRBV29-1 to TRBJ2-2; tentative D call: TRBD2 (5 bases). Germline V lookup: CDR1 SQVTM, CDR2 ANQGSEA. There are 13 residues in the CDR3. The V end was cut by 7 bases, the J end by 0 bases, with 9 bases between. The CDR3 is CSGRTANTGELFF. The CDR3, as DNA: TGCAGCGGGAGGACGGCGAACACCGGGGAGCTGTTTTTT.

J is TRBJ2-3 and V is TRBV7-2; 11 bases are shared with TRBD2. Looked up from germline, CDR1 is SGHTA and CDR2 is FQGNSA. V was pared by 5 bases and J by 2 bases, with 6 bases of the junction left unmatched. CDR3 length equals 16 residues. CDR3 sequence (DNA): TGTGCCAGCAGCGCGAGACTAGCGGGGTACACAGATACGCAGTATTTT. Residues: CASSARLAGYTDTQYF.

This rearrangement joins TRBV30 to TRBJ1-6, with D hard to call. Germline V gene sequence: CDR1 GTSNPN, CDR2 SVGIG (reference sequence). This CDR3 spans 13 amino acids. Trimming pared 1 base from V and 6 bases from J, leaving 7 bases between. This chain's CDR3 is CAWSDIPNSPLHF. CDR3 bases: TGTGCCTGGAGTGATATCCCTAATTCACCCCTCCACTTT.

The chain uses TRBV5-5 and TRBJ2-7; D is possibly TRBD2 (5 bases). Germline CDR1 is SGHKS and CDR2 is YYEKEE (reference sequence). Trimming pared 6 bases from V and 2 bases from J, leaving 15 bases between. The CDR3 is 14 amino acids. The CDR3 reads CASIPKTGTYEQYF. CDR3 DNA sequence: TGTGCCAGCATCCCTAAGACGGGGACCTACGAGCAGTACTTC.

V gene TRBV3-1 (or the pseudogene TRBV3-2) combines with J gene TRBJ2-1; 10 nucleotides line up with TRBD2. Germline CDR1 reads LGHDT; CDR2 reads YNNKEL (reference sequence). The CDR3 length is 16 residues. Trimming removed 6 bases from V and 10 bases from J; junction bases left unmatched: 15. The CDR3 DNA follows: TGTGCCAGCAGGACAAGAGGGCTAGCGGGGGTAGGGGAGCAGTTCTTC. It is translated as CASRTRGLAGVGEQFF.

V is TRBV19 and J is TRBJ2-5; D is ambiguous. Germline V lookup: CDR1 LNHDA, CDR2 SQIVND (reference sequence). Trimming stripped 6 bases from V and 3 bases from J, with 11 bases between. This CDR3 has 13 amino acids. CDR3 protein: CASSKTLKETQYF. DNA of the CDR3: TGTGCCAGTAGCAAGACACTGAAAGAGACCCAGTACTTC.

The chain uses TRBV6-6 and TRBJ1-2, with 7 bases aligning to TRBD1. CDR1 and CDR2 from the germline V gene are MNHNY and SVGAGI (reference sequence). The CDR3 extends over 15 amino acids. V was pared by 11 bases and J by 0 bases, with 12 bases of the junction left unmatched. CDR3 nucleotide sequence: TGTGCCCATCGGGACAGAACTGGAGCTAACTATGGCTACACCTTC. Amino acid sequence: CAHRDRTGANYGYTF.